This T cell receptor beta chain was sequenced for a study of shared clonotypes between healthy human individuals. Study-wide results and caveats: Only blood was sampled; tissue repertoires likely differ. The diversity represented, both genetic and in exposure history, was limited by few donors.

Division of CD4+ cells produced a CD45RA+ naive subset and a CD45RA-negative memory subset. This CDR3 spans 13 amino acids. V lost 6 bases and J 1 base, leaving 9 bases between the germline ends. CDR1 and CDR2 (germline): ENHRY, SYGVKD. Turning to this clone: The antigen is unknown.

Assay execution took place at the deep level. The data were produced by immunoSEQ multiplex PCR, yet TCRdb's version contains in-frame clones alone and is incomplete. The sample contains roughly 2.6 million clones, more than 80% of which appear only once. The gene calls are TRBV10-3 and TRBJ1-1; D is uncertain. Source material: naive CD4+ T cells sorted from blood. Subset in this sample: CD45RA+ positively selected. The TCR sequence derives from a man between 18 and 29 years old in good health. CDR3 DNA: TGTGCCATCAGCCCTAAGCCGAACACTGAAGCTTTCTTT. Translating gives CAISPKPNTEAFF.